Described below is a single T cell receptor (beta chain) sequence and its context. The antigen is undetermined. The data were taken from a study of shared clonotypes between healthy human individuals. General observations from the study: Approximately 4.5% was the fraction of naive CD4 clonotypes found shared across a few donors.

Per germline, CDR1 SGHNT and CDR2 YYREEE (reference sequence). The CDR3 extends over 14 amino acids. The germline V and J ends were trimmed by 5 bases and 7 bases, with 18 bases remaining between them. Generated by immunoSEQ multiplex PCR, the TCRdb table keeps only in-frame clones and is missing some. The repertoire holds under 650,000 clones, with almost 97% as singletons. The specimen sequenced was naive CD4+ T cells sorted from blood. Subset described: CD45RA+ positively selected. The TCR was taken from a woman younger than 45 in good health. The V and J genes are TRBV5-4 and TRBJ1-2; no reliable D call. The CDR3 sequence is CASRAQGAVTGYTF. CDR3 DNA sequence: TGTGCCAGCAGGGCACAAGGCGCGGTTACTGGCTACACCTTC.